This TCR beta chain was found in a study of PD-L1 blockade in urothelial cancer. The repertoire was sequenced with immunoSEQ multiplex PCR; TCRdb's copy has only in-frame clones and lacks some. The sample lists some 40,000 clones, roughly 90% seen once, with roughly 25% in the top ten. Time point denoted: pretreatment peripheral blood. The specimen was PBMCs, collected around atezolizumab (anti-PD-L1) treatment. The TCR was taken from a donor at least 40 years old with urothelial cancer.

The CDR3 region is CASSLLGPRGDEQYF. Written as DNA, the CDR3 is TGTGCCAGCAGCCTCCTCGGGCCCCGGGGGGACGAGCAGTACTTC. The chain combines TRBV2 with TRBJ2-7, with 7 nucleotides matching TRBD2. CDR1 and CDR2 (germline): SNHLY, FYNNEI. The CDR3 is made up of 15 amino acids. V shed 6 bases and J 5 bases; nucleotides not matched to a gene: 13.